The rows below give T cell receptor beta chains drawn from one sample of a study of T cell responses to AZD1222 COVID-19 vaccine. Clones were sequenced by immunoSEQ multiplex PCR, and TCRdb holds only the in-frame ones, with some missing. The sample consists of 90,000 to 150,000 clones, around 89% of them appearing once. Sequenced here: peripheral blood, sampled 28 days after the second AZD1222 dose. These receptors all stem from an adult who received the AZD1222 COVID-19 vaccine. Each CDR3 is given with its conserved first and last residue. For some rows the clone size is stated as once, few or many, or as a class when expanded; others skip it.

v_gene	abundance	CDR3aa
TRBV7-2	.	CASSLGGIARQPQHF
TRBV5-5	.	CASTGSAGNTIYF
TRBV11-2	.	CASSGQGNYGYTF
TRBV12-2	.	CASRPPNGLAGGMQYF
TRBV3-1/TRBV3-2	.	CASSQWTSGSRTGELFF
TRBV27	.	CASSEGNEQFF
TRBV7-9	.	CASSLERGPRTGNTIYF
TRBV30	few	CAGGQGGVSGANVLTF
TRBV6-5	.	CASSYFDGADSPLHF
TRBV30	.	CAWSVSAAYEQYF
TRBV9	.	CASSRGQTYEQYF
TRBV19	.	CASSSSTLYEQYF
TRBV20-1	.	CSASPREGYNEQFF
TRBV14	.	CASSQVSASLLKGYTF
TRBV7-8	.	CASSLADSSGANVLTF
TRBV30	.	CAWSVGRGRSNQPQHF
TRBV6-2/TRBV6-3	.	CASSLAGLYEQYF
TRBV11-3	.	CASTRGTGELFF
TRBV7-9	.	CASTFANLRMSTQAYEQYF
TRBV7-8	.	CASSEGGAWTEAFF
TRBV2	.	CASSELGGQGADYGYTF
TRBV5-1	once	CASSYSGTDTQYF
TRBV18	.	CASSASGGRTSSYNEQFF
TRBV6-5	few	CASSYLVGAGGYTF
TRBV3-1/TRBV3-2	.	CASSPPTGRALSGNTIYF
TRBV28	.	CASSFGEFTEAFF
TRBV7-2	.	CASSLVGGDGYTF
TRBV6-5	.	CASSTVGQLQETQYF
TRBV5-6	.	CASTGRVGNQPQHF
TRBV4-2	.	CASSQWSSGNNEQFF
TRBV9	.	CASSARTGPGEQFF
TRBV7-2	.	CASSLGAVPYNEQFF
TRBV5-1	.	CASSLGQNTGELFF
TRBV14	.	CASSPGTSGDYEQYF
TRBV20-1	.	CSASLGPNTEAFF
TRBV5-1	.	CASSRDSKETQYF
TRBV5-1	.	CASSDDGDTQYF
TRBV11-2	.	CASSLLDWEQYF
TRBV5-1	.	CASSLGARTEAFF
TRBV3-1/TRBV3-2	once	CASSQGHNQPQHF
TRBV7-8	.	CASSSGQGDYGYTF
TRBV5-1	.	CASSRGQGITGELFF